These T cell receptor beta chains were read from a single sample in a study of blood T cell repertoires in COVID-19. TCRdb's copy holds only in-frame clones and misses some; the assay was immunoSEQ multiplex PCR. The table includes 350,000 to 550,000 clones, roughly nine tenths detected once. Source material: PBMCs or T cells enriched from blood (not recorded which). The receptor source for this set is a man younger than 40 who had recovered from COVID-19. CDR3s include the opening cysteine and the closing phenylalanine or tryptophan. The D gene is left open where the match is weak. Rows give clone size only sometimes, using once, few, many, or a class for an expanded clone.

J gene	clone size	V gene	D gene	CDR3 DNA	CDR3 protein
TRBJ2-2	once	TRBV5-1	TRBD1	TGCGCCAGCAGCATCGTGCCGGGACAGGGTAACACCGGGGAGCTGTTTTTT	CASSIVPGQGNTGELFF
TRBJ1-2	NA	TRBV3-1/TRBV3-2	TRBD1	TGTGCCAGCAGCCAAGGATCCGGGACAGGGTATGGCTACACCTTC	CASSQGSGTGYGYTF
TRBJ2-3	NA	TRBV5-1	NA	TGCGCCAGCAGCGCGGTAGATACGCAGTATTTT	CASSAVDTQYF
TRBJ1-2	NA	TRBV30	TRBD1	TGTGCCTGGAGTCGCATCCCTCAGGGGGCTAACTATGGCTACACCTTC	CAWSRIPQGANYGYTF
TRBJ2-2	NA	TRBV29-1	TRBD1	TGCAGCGTTGGGACAGGGGCGAACACCGGGGAGCTGTTTTTT	CSVGTGANTGELFF
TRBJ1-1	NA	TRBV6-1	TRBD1	TGTGCCAGCAGTGAGAGGACAGGGAGAGGCACTGAAGCTTTCTTT	CASSERTGRGTEAFF
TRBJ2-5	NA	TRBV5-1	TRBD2	TGCGCCAGCAGCCACAGGACTAGCGCCAAACAAGAGACCCAGTACTTC	CASSHRTSAKQETQYF
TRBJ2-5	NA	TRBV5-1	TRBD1	TGCGCCAGCAGCTTGGTGGGACAGGGAGGAGAGACCCAGTACTTC	CASSLVGQGGETQYF
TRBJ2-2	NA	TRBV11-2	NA	TGTGCCAGCAGCTTAGCCATTACCGGGGAGCTGTTTTTT	CASSLAITGELFF
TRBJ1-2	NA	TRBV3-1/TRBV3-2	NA	TGTGCCAGCAGCCAATTAGACAGTAATGGCTACACCTTC	CASSQLDSNGYTF
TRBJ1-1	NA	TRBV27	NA	TGTGCCAGCACCCCTCAGGGGACCACTGAAGCTTTCTTT	CASTPQGTTEAFF
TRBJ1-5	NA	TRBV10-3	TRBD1	TGTGCCATCAGCCGGGACAGGGTAGCAGTGATCAATCAGCCCCAGCATTTT	CAISRDRVAVINQPQHF
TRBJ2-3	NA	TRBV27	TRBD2	TGTGCCAGCAGTCAGCCCGGACTAGCGGGAGTGACAGATACGCAGTATTTT	CASSQPGLAGVTDTQYF
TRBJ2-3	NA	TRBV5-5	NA	TGTGCCAGCAGACAGGGTTGGCAAGGTACAGATACGCAGTATTTT	CASRQGWQGTDTQYF
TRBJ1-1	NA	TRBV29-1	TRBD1	TGCAGCGTGGACAGGGCTTTGAACACTGAAGCTTTCTTT	CSVDRALNTEAFF
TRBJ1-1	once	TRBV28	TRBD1	TGTGCCAGCAGTTTCGACAGGGGGCCTACTGAAGCTTTCTTT	CASSFDRGPTEAFF
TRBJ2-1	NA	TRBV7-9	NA	TGTGCCAGCAGCTTCTCAGGACTCATCCAGGAGCAGTTCTTC	CASSFSGLIQEQFF
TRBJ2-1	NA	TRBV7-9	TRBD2	TGTGCCAGCAGCCCACGACTAGCGATGGTATACAATGAGCAGTTCTTC	CASSPRLAMVYNEQFF
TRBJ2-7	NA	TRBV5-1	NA	TGCGCCAGCAGTGGGACAAACTCCTACGAGCAGTACTTC	CASSGTNSYEQYF
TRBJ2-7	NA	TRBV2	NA	TGTGCCAGCAGGAGCGTCAACGAGCAGTACTTC	CASRSVNEQYF
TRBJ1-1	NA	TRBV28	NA	TGTGCCAGCAGTCTAACGGAGAGGAGGACTGAAGCTTTCTTT	CASSLTERRTEAFF
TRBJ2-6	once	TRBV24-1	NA	TGTGCCACCAGTGATTTTCAGGGGTTCGGGGCCAACGTCCTGACTTTC	CATSDFQGFGANVLTF
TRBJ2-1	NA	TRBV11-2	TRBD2	TGTGCCAGCAGCTTGTCTACTACTAGCGGGAGTACATACAATGAGCAGTTCTTC	CASSLSTTSGSTYNEQFF
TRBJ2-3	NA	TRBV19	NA	TGTGCCAGTAGTATCTCCAGGGTGGGCACAGATACGCAGTATTTT	CASSISRVGTDTQYF
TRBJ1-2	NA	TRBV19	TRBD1	TGTGCCAGTAGTCCCGACAGGGATAGGGGCTACACCTTC	CASSPDRDRGYTF
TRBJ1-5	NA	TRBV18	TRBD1	TGTGCCAGCTCACCACGGACAGGGTTGAGCAATCAGCCCCAGCATTTT	CASSPRTGLSNQPQHF
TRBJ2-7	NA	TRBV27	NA	TGTGCCAGCAGTTGGCAGGGGACCTTGGACGAGCAGTACTTC	CASSWQGTLDEQYF
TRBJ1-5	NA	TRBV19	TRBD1	TGTGCCAGTAGTCCTGGGACAGGGCCCCAGCATTTT	CASSPGTGPQHF
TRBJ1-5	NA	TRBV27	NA	TGTGCCAGCAGCCCCCACAGGGTGGGAAATCAGCCCCAGCATTTT	CASSPHRVGNQPQHF
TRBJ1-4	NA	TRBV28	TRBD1	TGTGCCAGCAGTAACGCTGGGACAGGGGGTAGTGAAAAACTGTTTTTT	CASSNAGTGGSEKLFF
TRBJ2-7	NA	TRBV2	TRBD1	TGTGCCAGCAGTGGCAGGGGGCCTAACGAGCAGTACTTC	CASSGRGPNEQYF
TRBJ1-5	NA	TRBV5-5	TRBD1	TGTGCCAGCAGCGGACAGGGGACTAATAGCAATCAGCCCCAGCATTTT	CASSGQGTNSNQPQHF
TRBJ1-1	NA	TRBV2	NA	TGTGCCAGCGGCTTATACAGGGCTGGTGAAGCTTTCTTT	CASGLYRAGEAFF
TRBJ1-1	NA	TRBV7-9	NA	TGTGCCAGCAGCTTACCGCCGGTGGTGGACACTGAAGCTTTCTTT	CASSLPPVVDTEAFF